This TCR beta chain was obtained from a study of blood T cell repertoires in COVID-19. Trimming left V 2 bases short and J 3 bases short, with 8 bases between. Germline V gives CDR1 SGHRS, CDR2 YFSETQ. This CDR3 is built from 13 residues. Data came from immunoSEQ multiplex PCR; TCRdb stores just in-frame clones and leaves some out. The table shows approximately 26,000 clones, with roughly nine tenths occurring only once. A single count supports this clone. The TCR originated in a human donor with acute or convalescent COVID-19. The donor label of this sample is uncertain. This chain uses TRBV5-1 with TRBJ1-1; D is unresolved. Sequenced: peripheral blood. CDR3 DNA: TGCGCCAGCAGCTTCAACGGGGACACTGAAGCTTTCTTT. Translated, it gives CASSFNGDTEAFF.